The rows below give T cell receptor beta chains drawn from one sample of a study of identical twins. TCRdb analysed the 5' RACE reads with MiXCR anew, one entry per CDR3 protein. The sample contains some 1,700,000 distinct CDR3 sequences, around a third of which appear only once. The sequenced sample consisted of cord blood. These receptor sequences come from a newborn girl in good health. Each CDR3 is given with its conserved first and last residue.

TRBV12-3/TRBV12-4,CASSLQGGSTEAFF
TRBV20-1,CSEATVPSYEQYF
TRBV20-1,CSARAQGAGTDTQYF
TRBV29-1,CSVGSNGYTF
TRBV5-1,CASSLQGRESEAFF
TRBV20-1,CSARLTSGGYTDTQYF
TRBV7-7,CASSSRWGNYNEQYF
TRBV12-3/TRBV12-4,CASTRSSAGANVLTF
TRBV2,CASRDKDTEAFF
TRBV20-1,CSARDRLAHSYNEQFF
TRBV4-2,CASSQRDSTYEQYF
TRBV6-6,CASSRDCNYGYTF
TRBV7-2,CASSSGTYQREQYF
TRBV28,CASSLWGTSGNTIYF
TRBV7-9,CASSPGPMGNTEAFF
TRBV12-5,CASGFGGAYDEQYF
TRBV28,CASMNGYSNQPQHF
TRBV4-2,CASSQEPSLDTQYF
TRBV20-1,CSASRPSGKASPGTDTQYF
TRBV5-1,CASSSGIPDYEQYF
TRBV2,CASSGQGGVEQFF
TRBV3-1,CASSQGRSLASEQYF
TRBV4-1,CASSQDGAGGSYNEQFF
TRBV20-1,CSAYGVRETQYF
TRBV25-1,CASSELSGPLKETQYF
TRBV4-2,CASSQDGTGLYRETQYF
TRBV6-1,CASSGGTDNQPQHF
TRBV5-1,CASWASGNNEQYF
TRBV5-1,CASRPSPFSYEQYF
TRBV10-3,CAISGGTTGNTEAFF
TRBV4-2,CASSPSPGLAGLYTDTQYF
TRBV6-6,CASSYYEAGGNEQFF
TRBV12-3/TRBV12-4,CASSPDRGLLGYTF
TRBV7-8,CASSKDLVGGQPQHF
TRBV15,CATNNQGVSNQPQHF
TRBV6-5,CASSYSRGQALYNSPLHF
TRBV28,CASSSGLGDNEQYF
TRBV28,CASSSGEWGNQPQHF
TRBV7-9,CASSPWGATEAFF
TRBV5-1,CASSLARSYGYTF
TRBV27,CASSLAAPRRRSYEQYF
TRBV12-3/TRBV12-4,CASSPKPPSGSSNEQFF
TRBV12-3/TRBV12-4,CASRTVTNTGELFF
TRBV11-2,CASSSFPTARGFF
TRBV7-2,CASSLHNYGYTF
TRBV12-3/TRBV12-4,CASSLGPRGVEQFF